Following are 7 T cell receptor beta chains from one sample sequenced in a study of cytomegalovirus exposure and HLA in healthy donors. Use of 60 Vbeta and 13 Jbeta primers characterized the PCR. Data came from immunoSEQ multiplex PCR; TCRdb stores just in-frame clones and leaves some out. The table records approximately 160,000 clones, over 75% of them present only once. The material sequenced was PBMCs. The receptor source for this set is a woman between 45 and 60 years old in good health and CMV-seropositive.

This clone was seen once. Here the CDR3 DNA reads TGTGCCAGCAGCCAAACAGGACTAGCCCTAGAGCGGAGCGGGGAGCTGTTTTTT. This gives the protein CASSQTGLALERSGELFF. The chain combines TRBV4-2 with TRBJ2-2, with 8 nucleotides matching TRBD2. This CDR3 has 18 amino acids. V lost 2 bases, J lost 7 bases, and 15 bases stayed unmatched. CDR1 is LGHNA, CDR2 YNFKEQ, per germline.

This rearrangement joins TRBV5-1 to TRBJ1-5; a weak D match, TRBD1 (5 bases). The V end lost 1 base, the J end lost 5 bases, and 13 bases lay between the germline ends. The CDR3 consists of 15 residues. Looked up from germline, CDR1 is SGHRS and CDR2 is YFSETQ. CDR3 nucleotides: TGCGCCAGCAGCTTGCTGTCAGGGCACGATCAGCCCCAGCATTTT. Protein sequence: CASSLLSGHDQPQHF.

DNA for the CDR3: TGTGCCAGCAGCTTAAATGGGGGGTACAATGAGCAGTTCTTC. Translated, it gives CASSLNGGYNEQFF. The V and J genes are TRBV7-3 and TRBJ2-1; D may be TRBD2 (6 bases). V was pared by 1 base and J by 4 bases, with 8 bases between. The CDR3 runs to 14 residues. The germline gives CDR1 SGHTA, CDR2 FQGTGA.

The chain links TRBV4-2 to TRBJ1-2, with D maybe TRBD1 (5 bases). This CDR3 spans 15 amino acids. Per the germline V gene, CDR1 is LGHNA and CDR2 is YNFKEQ. Trimming shortened V by 1 base and J by 8 bases, and 17 bases separated the two germline ends. The CDR3 spells CASSQAGGDVKGYTF. The CDR3 nucleotides are TGTGCCAGCAGCCAAGCGGGGGGGGACGTTAAGGGCTACACCTTC.

The chain combines TRBV27 with TRBJ1-6; D is perhaps TRBD1 (6 bases). The CDR3 contains 18 residues. Germline lookup yields CDR1 MNHEY and CDR2 SMNVEV (reference sequence). V was pared by 0 bases and J by 8 bases, with 20 bases between. This CDR3 reads CASSLSDFSTGADSPLHF. The CDR3 region has the DNA TGTGCCAGCAGTTTATCCGACTTTTCGACAGGCGCGGATTCACCCCTCCACTTT.

The V and J genes are TRBV9 and TRBJ2-3; D may be TRBD2 (5 bases). Germline V CDR1 and CDR2: SGDLS, YYNGEE. This CDR3 has 15 amino acids. V lost 3 bases and J lost 8, with 19 bases in between. Here the CDR3 reads CASSGGSGLRGTQYF. In nucleotides, the CDR3 is TGTGCCAGCAGCGGTGGTTCAGGACTCCGTGGTACGCAGTATTTT.

The CDR3, as DNA: TGTGCCAGGCGGGATAAAGGGGTTTACGAGCAGTACTTC. Amino acid sequence: CARRDKGVYEQYF. The chain carries TRBV30 and TRBJ2-7; maybe TRBD2 (6 bases). The CDR3 covers 13 residues. Trimming stripped 8 bases from V and 4 bases from J, with 18 bases between. Germline CDR1 reads GTSNPN; CDR2 reads SVGIG (reference sequence).